Given below is one T cell receptor (beta chain) in context. Its antigen is still unknown. Method: immunoSEQ multiplex PCR; TCRdb's copy keeps in-frame clones and lacks some. The table records around 82,000 clones, approximately 80% of them present only once. The data stem from a study of radiotherapy plus CTLA-4 blockade in lung cancer. Whole-study context: Among all patients, around 19% showed objective responses, while roughly 28% had disease control. Study observations and caveats: After treatment with radiotherapy plus ipilimumab, TCR clones that came from the tumor expanded in blood.

This CDR3 is 15 amino acids long. Germline V gene sequence: CDR1 SGHNT, CDR2 YYREEE (reference sequence). With 5 bases clipped from V and 3 bases from J, the junction kept 9 bases outside the gene matches. V usage is TRBV5-4 and J usage is TRBJ2-7, with 9 bases that match TRBD1. The clonotype originates from a human donor with non-small cell lung cancer who had stable disease on radiotherapy plus ipilimumab. Sequenced here: peripheral blood, sampled from a patient treated with radiotherapy plus ipilimumab. The CDR3, as DNA: TGTGCCAGCAGACTGTCGACAGGGGGTGTCTACGAGCAGTACTTC. Translated: CASRLSTGGVYEQYF.